A selection of T cell receptor beta chains follows, all from one sample in a study of shared clonotypes between healthy human individuals. Clones were read by immunoSEQ multiplex PCR, and TCRdb kept only the in-frame ones, dropping some. The sample gives 1.5 million to 2.5 million clones, approximately 94% of which show up once; less than 1.5% is in the top ten. The sample taken for sequencing was naive CD8+ T cells sorted from blood. Receptors were obtained from a man between 18 and 35 years old in good health. Each CDR3 is given with its conserved first and last residue. A D gene is named only where the DNA matches it firmly. Only part of the rows carry a size: once, few, many, or a class if the clone is expanded.

>.|TRBV4-1|.|TRBJ1-1
CASSQGPVSEAFF
TGCGCCAGCAGCCAAGGGCCCGTGTCTGAAGCTTTCTTT
>.|TRBV27|.|TRBJ1-1
CASSLIGGDTEAFF
TGTGCCAGCAGTCTCATTGGGGGCGACACGGAAGCTTTCTTT
>.|TRBV14|.|TRBJ2-5
CASSQIDETQYF
TGTGCCAGCAGCCAAATAGACGAGACCCAGTACTTC
>.|TRBV9|.|TRBJ2-1
CASSVDGSYNEQFF
TGTGCCAGCAGCGTAGACGGTTCCTACAATGAGCAGTTCTTC
>once|TRBV19|TRBD1|TRBJ2-5
CASRQGAAQETQYF
TGTGCCAGTAGACAGGGGGCGGCGCAAGAGACCCAGTACTTC
>.|TRBV4-3|.|TRBJ2-7
CASSQDVGTESYEQYF
TGCGCCAGCAGCCAAGATGTAGGGACCGAGTCCTACGAGCAGTACTTC
>.|TRBV12-5|TRBD2|TRBJ2-2
CASGLGEVVAGEITGELFF
TGTGCTAGTGGTTTGGGCGAAGTAGTAGCGGGGGAGATCACCGGGGAGCTGTTTTTT
>.|TRBV19|.|TRBJ1-2
CASIGPYGYTF
TGTGCCAGTATCGGCCCCTATGGCTACACCTTC
>.|TRBV28|.|TRBJ2-7
CASSTHRDRSYEQYF
TGTGCCAGCAGTACCCACAGGGATCGGTCCTACGAGCAGTACTTC
>.|TRBV6-4|TRBD2|TRBJ2-7
CASSWTSSYEQYF
TGTGCCAGCTCCTGGACTAGCTCCTACGAGCAGTACTTC
>.|TRBV6-1|.|TRBJ2-3
CASSEWRYGTSTDTQYF
TGTGCCAGCAGCGAATGGCGGTACGGTACTAGCACAGATACGCAGTATTTT
>.|TRBV6-6|.|TRBJ2-2
CASSYSGSGELFF
TGTGCCAGCAGTTATTCCGGGTCCGGGGAGCTGTTTTTT